This T cell receptor (beta chain) is drawn from a study of sequential checkpoint blockade in melanoma. The CDR3 length is 13 residues. V lost 5 bases to trimming and J lost 6 bases, with 13 bases between them. Germline V CDR1 and CDR2: MDHEN, SYDVKM. This clone is labeled large. The treatment denotes: randomized to nivolumab then ipilimumab (arm A) or the reverse (arm B). PBMC sorting kept live CD3+CD8+ cells without CD19 or CD56. Profiling relied on immunoSEQ multiplex PCR, and the TCRdb table lists in-frame clones only, not all of them. This table holds about 22,000 clones, roughly 75% found once. The sequencing here drew on CD8+ T cells sorted from blood (inferred from file names), taken from a patient given nivolumab and ipilimumab in sequence. The TCR comes from a human donor with melanoma. The chain is built from TRBV28 and TRBJ1-2, with a possible D match to TRBD1 (5 bases). In DNA form, the CDR3 reads TGTGCCAGCAGTCCGTTGACAGTCGATGGCTACACCTTC. Translated: CASSPLTVDGYTF.